The clone carrying this TCR beta chain was seen only a few times. Its antigen is undetermined. The record originates from a study of blood T cells in healthy people across ages. Study-wide results and limits: A strong correlation was seen between TCR beta diversity and naive T cell percentage. Reliance upon unsorted PBMCs precluded definitive naive versus antigen-experienced comparison.

Combining a sample-barcoded 5' primer with a J-beta primer mix, a second PCR ran for about 7 to 11 cycles. TCRdb fed the 5' RACE reads into MiXCR, producing one record per CDR3 protein. The sample shows 550,000 to 600,000 distinct CDR3 sequences, roughly 28% of them seen only once. Input material: blood. The sequence came from a woman in her 70s in good health.

The CDR3 sequence: CASSKVGSGGGEQFF. In nucleotides, the CDR3 is TGTGCCAGCAGCAAAGTTGGTAGCGGGGGCGGTGAGCAGTTCTTC. The chain links TRBV21-1 to TRBJ2-1; TRBD1, as called in the table, went unchecked against the DNA. TRBV21-1 is assigned pseudogene status. This CDR3 comprises 15 residues.